A selection of T cell receptor beta chains follows, all from one sample in a study of T cell responses to AZD1222 COVID-19 vaccine. Produced via immunoSEQ multiplex PCR; TCRdb's table is partial and in-frame only. The sample has about 120,000 clones; around 90% are singletons. Sequenced here: peripheral blood, sampled 28 days after the second AZD1222 dose. The receptor set was obtained from an adult who received the AZD1222 COVID-19 vaccine. Both conserved end residues are part of each CDR3. D genes are given only for firm matches. Expanded clones get a size class; other rows say once, few or many, or leave the size out.

TGTGCCAGCTCACCGGGACAGACGCACTACGAGCAGTACTTC | CASSPGQTHYEQYF | TRBJ2-7 | TRBV18 | . | TRBD1
TGTGCCAGCAGCTCAACCGCGTCGACAGGCGGCTATGGCTACACCTTC | CASSSTASTGGYGYTF | TRBJ1-2 | TRBV7-2 | . | .
TGTGCCAGCTCACTGACCACGGATAACTATGGCTACACCTTC | CASSLTTDNYGYTF | TRBJ1-2 | TRBV18 | . | .
TGTGCCAGCTCACGAAATGGACAGGCCCAAGAGACCCAGTACTTC | CASSRNGQAQETQYF | TRBJ2-5 | TRBV18 | . | TRBD1
TGTGCCAGCAGTTCCCTACGGACAGGGGGAGGGACTGAAGCTTTCTTT | CASSSLRTGGGTEAFF | TRBJ1-1 | TRBV6-2/TRBV6-3 | . | TRBD1
TGTGCCAGCTCACCAAACAGGGGGCCGGAGAAGTACTTC | CASSPNRGPEKYF | TRBJ2-7 | TRBV18 | once | TRBD1
TGTGCCAGCAGCCCAAACTATGGCTACACCTTC | CASSPNYGYTF | TRBJ1-2 | TRBV6-2/TRBV6-3 | . | .
TGTGCCAGTAGTCATACCCCCTCAGACAATCAGCCCCAGCATTTT | CASSHTPSDNQPQHF | TRBJ1-5 | TRBV19 | . | .
TGTGCCAGCAGCAGGACAGCTTACTATGGCTACACCTTC | CASSRTAYYGYTF | TRBJ1-2 | TRBV6-2/TRBV6-3 | . | .
TGTGCCAGCAGCCAACACAGACAGGGTATGAATGGCTACACCTTC | CASSQHRQGMNGYTF | TRBJ1-2 | TRBV14 | . | TRBD1
TGTGCCAGCAGCTTAACACCGAGAACTAATGAAAAACTGTTTTTT | CASSLTPRTNEKLFF | TRBJ1-4 | TRBV13 | . | .
TGCGCCAGCAGCCAAGTAGAGCGGGGTTATTCCTACAATGAGCAGTTCTTC | CASSQVERGYSYNEQFF | TRBJ2-1 | TRBV4-1 | . | TRBD2
TGTGCCAGCTCACCCCTCCGGGGGAACACTGAAGCTTTCTTT | CASSPLRGNTEAFF | TRBJ1-1 | TRBV18 | . | .
TGTGCCAGCAGCTCAGGGTTTAGGTCTGAAGCTTTCTTT | CASSSGFRSEAFF | TRBJ1-1 | TRBV7-3 | . | .
TGTGCCAGCTCGCCAGGTGGGGATAATTCACCCCTCCACTTT | CASSPGGDNSPLHF | TRBJ1-6 | TRBV18 | . | .
TGTGCCACCAGTGATCGGCGGACGGCCAAGCCCCAGCATTTT | CATSDRRTAKPQHF | TRBJ1-5 | TRBV24-1 | . | .
TGTGCCAGCAGCTCAACCGGGAGAAGAGCCGGGGAGCTGTTTTTT | CASSSTGRRAGELFF | TRBJ2-2 | TRBV28 | few | .
TGTGCCAGCAGTTACTCAGGCCCCCCTAATGGGGCCCTCCACTTT | CASSYSGPPNGALHF | TRBJ1-6 | TRBV6-5 | . | .
TGTGCCAGCAGCGTAGGGGACACAAACACTGAAGCTTTCTTT | CASSVGDTNTEAFF | TRBJ1-1 | TRBV9 | . | .
TGTGCCAGCAGCCCTACGACTACCTCTGACGAGCAGTACTTC | CASSPTTTSDEQYF | TRBJ2-7 | TRBV5-4 | once | .
TGCGCCAGCAGTGGACTTGGCAATCAGCCCCAGCATTTT | CASSGLGNQPQHF | TRBJ1-5 | TRBV10-2 | . | .
TGTGCCAGTACCCCCCGGCAGGGGACCAATCAGCCCCAGCATTTT | CASTPRQGTNQPQHF | TRBJ1-5 | TRBV19 | . | .
TGTGCCAGTAGTATCGCTCGGTTCTGGCAGCCCCAGCATTTT | CASSIARFWQPQHF | TRBJ1-5 | TRBV19 | few | .
TGTGCCAGCAGCTTAGGGTGGGGGAGCAATCAGCCCCAGCATTTT | CASSLGWGSNQPQHF | TRBJ1-5 | TRBV7-8 | . | .
TGTGCCTGGAGTGCCTCAGGGTGGTATAGCAATCAGCCCCAGCATTTT | CAWSASGWYSNQPQHF | TRBJ1-5 | TRBV30 | . | .
TGTGCCAGCTCCCTTCAGGGGCAGGAGGGTGAAAAACTGTTTTTT | CASSLQGQEGEKLFF | TRBJ1-4 | TRBV19 | . | .
TGTGCCAGCAGCTTGCGGACCCTGAACACTGAAGCTTTCTTT | CASSLRTLNTEAFF | TRBJ1-1 | TRBV11-1 | . | .
TGTGCCAGCAGCTTAGATCCCGGATTGTTATATGGCTACACCTTC | CASSLDPGLLYGYTF | TRBJ1-2 | TRBV7-2 | . | .
TGTGCCAGCAGTTACTCGCGGACAGCCGGTGGCTACACCTTC | CASSYSRTAGGYTF | TRBJ1-2 | TRBV6-2/TRBV6-3 | . | .
TGCAGCGTCGCCATCCTCGGGGGGCCCACCGGGGAGCTGTTTTTT | CSVAILGGPTGELFF | TRBJ2-2 | TRBV29-1 | . | .
TGCGCCAGCAGCCAAGGGGTTTTAGGGAGCTCTGGAAACACCATATATTTT | CASSQGVLGSSGNTIYF | TRBJ1-3 | TRBV4-3 | once | .
TGTGCCAGCAGCCAAGGGGGACAGGGGAACACTGAAGCTTTCTTT | CASSQGGQGNTEAFF | TRBJ1-1 | TRBV3-1/TRBV3-2 | . | TRBD1
TGTGCCAGCAGCCGCTGGGGGCAGCCCCAGCATTTT | CASSRWGQPQHF | TRBJ1-5 | TRBV5-6 | . | .
TGTGCCAGCAGCTTAGCGCCCGCGGAGGGCAATGGCTACACCTTC | CASSLAPAEGNGYTF | TRBJ1-2 | TRBV7-6 | . | .
TGTGCCAGTAAGGTGACAACTGGAAACACCATATATTTT | CASKVTTGNTIYF | TRBJ1-3 | TRBV19 | . | .
TGTGCCAGCAGCGTATCTACAGGGGTATCCTCCGGGGAGCTGTTTTTT | CASSVSTGVSSGELFF | TRBJ2-2 | TRBV9 | . | TRBD1
TGTGCCAGCTCCCAGGGGGGGAAAGAGACCCAGTACTTC | CASSQGGKETQYF | TRBJ2-5 | TRBV25-1 | . | .
TGTGCCAGCAGCCAAGACCTGAGTGGCACCTACAATGAGCAGTTCTTC | CASSQDLSGTYNEQFF | TRBJ2-1 | TRBV4-2 | . | .
TGTGCCAGCAGGGAGAAGGTTGGCGGGGGACCCTCACTGAACACCGGGGAGCTGTTTTTT | CASREKVGGGPSLNTGELFF | TRBJ2-2 | TRBV2 | once | TRBD2
TGTGCCAGCAGACAGCAAAATCAGCCCCAGCATTTT | CASRQQNQPQHF | TRBJ1-5 | TRBV6-5 | few | .
TGCGCCAGCAGTGAGCTTCAGGCAACCGGGGAGCTGTTTTTT | CASSELQATGELFF | TRBJ2-2 | TRBV5-1 | once | .